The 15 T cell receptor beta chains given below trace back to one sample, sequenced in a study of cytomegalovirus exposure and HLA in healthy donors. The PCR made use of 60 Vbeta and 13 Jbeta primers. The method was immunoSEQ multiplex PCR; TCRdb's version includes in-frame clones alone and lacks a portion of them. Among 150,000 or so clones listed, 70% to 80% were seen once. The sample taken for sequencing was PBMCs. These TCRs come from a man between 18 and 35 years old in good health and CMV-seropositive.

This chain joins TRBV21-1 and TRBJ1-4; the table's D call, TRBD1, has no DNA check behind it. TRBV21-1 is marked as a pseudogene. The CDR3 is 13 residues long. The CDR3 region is CASSMAGNEKLFF. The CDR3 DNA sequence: TGTGCCAGCAGCATGGCAGGTAATGAAAAACTGTTTTTT.

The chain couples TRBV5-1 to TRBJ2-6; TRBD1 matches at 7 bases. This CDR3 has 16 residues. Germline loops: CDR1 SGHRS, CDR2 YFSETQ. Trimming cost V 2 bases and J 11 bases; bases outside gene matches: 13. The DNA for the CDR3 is TGCGCCAGCAGCTTTACTCGGGACAGCAGGACATACGTCCTGACTTTC. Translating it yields CASSFTRDSRTYVLTF.

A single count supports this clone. The CDR3 DNA reads TGCGCCAGCAGTCAGCCGACAGGCTACACAGATACGCAGTATTTT. Its protein product is CASSQPTGYTDTQYF. This chain connects TRBV4-1 to TRBJ2-3; D might be TRBD1 (6 bases). CDR3 length: 15 residues. Germline lookup yields CDR1 MGHRA and CDR2 YSYEKL. V was trimmed by 6 bases and J by 2 bases, leaving 15 bases between them.

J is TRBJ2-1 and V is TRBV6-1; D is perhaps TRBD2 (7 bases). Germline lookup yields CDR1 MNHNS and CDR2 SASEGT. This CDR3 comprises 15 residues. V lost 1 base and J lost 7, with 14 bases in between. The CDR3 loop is CASSEEVGGRNEQFF. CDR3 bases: TGTGCCAGCAGTGAAGAGGTGGGGGGGCGTAATGAGCAGTTCTTC.

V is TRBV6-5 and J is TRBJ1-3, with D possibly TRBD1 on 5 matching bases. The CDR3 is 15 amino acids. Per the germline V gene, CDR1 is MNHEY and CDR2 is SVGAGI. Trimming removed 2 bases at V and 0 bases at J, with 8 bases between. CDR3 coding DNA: TGTGCCAGCAGTTACGGACAACACTCTGGAAACACCATATATTTT. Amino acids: CASSYGQHSGNTIYF.

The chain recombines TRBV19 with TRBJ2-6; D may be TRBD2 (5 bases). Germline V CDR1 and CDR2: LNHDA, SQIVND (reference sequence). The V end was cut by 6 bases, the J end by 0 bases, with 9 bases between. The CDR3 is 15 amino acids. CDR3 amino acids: CASRRASSGANVLTF. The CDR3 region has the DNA TGTGCCAGTAGGAGGGCCAGCTCTGGGGCCAACGTCCTGACTTTC.

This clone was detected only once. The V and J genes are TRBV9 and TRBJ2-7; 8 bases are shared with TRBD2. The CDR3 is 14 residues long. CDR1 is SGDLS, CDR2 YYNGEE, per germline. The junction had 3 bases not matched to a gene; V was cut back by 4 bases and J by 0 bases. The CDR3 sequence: CASSSGLDSYEQYF. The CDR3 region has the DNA TGTGCCAGCAGCTCGGGACTAGACTCCTACGAGCAGTACTTC.

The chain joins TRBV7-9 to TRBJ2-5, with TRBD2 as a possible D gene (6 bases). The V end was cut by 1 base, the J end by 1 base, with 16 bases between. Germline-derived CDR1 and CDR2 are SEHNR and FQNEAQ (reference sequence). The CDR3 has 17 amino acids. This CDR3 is CASSLELEWGLQETQYF. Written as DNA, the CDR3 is TGTGCCAGCAGCTTAGAGTTAGAGTGGGGACTCCAAGAGACCCAGTACTTC.

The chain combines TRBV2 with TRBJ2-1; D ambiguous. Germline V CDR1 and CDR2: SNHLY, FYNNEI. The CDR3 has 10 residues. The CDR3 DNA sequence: TGTCGACTGAACTACAATGAGCAGTTCTTC. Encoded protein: CRLNYNEQFF.

CDR3 in DNA: TGTGCCACCAGCGAGGGGACTAGCGGGAGTTACGAGCAGTACTTC. Residues: CATSEGTSGSYEQYF. The gene calls are TRBV15 and TRBJ2-7, with 14 nucleotides matching TRBD2. The germline V gene has CDR1 LNHNV and CDR2 YYDKDF (reference sequence). J lost 4 bases, V lost 5 bases, and 4 bases had no gene match. The length of the CDR3 is 15 residues. Full variable domain (remainder filled in from reference TRBV15 and TRBJ2-7): DAMVIQNPRYQVTQFGKPVTLSCSQTLNHNVMYWYQQKSSQAPKLLFHYYDKDFNNEADTPDNFQSRRPNTSFCFLDIRSPGLGDTAMYLCATSEGTSGSYEQYFGPGTRLTVT.

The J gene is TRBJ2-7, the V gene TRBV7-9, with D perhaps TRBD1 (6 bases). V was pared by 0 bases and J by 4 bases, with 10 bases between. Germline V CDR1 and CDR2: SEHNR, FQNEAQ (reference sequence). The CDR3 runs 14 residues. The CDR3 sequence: CASSLAGTPYEQYF. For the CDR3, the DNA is TGTGCCAGCAGCTTAGCAGGGACACCGTACGAGCAGTACTTC. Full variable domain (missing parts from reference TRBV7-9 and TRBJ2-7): DTGVSQNPRHKITKRGQNVTFRCDPISEHNRLYWYRQTLGQGPEFLTYFQNEAQLEKSRLLSDRFSAERPKGSFSTLEIQRTEQGDSAMYLCASSLAGTPYEQYFGPGTRLTVT.

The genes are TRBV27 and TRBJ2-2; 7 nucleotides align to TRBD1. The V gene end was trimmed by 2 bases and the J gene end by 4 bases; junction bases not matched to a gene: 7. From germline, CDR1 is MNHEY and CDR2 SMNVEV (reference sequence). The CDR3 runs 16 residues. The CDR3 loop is CASSLRGLVGTGELFF. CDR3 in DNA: TGTGCCAGCAGTTTAAGGGGGCTCGTAGGCACCGGGGAGCTGTTTTTT.

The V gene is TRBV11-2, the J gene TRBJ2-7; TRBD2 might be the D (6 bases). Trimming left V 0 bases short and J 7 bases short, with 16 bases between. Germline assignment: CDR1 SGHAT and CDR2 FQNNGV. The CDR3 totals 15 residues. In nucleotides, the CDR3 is TGTGCCAGCAGCTTAGATAAAGGTTGGGGGGATGAGCAGTACTTC. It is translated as CASSLDKGWGDEQYF.

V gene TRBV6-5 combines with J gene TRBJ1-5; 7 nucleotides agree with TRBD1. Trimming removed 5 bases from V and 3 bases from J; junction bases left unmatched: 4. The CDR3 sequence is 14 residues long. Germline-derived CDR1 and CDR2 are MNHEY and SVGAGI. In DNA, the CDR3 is TGTGCCAGCAGTGGGGACAGACTCAATCAGCCCCAGCATTTT. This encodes CASSGDRLNQPQHF.

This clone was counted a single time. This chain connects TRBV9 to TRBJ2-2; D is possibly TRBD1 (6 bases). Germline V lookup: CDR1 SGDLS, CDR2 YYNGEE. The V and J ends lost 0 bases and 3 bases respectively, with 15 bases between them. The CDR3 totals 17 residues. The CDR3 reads CASSVALSGGHTGELFF. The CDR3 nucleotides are TGTGCCAGCAGCGTAGCACTAAGTGGGGGCCACACCGGGGAGCTGTTTTTT.